These T cell receptor beta chains were read from a single sample in a study of spatial heterogeneity in lung cancer. TCRdb redid the calling of the 5' RACE reads with MiXCR, one entry per CDR3 protein. The sample records roughly 5,700 distinct CDR3 sequences, about an eighth being singletons. This specimen was lung tumor tissue, taken at surgery. The receptors were sampled from a female donor with early-stage non-small cell lung cancer. Both conserved end residues are part of each CDR3. D genes are given only for firm matches. Only some rows state a clone size, as once, few, many or a class for expanded clones.

v_call: TRBV6-1
clone_size: medium-sized
j_call: TRBJ1-4
d_call: TRBD1
cdr3_nt: TGTGCCAGTGGAAGGACAGGGGATAATGAAAAACTGTTTTTT
cdr3_aa: CASGRTGDNEKLFF

v_call: TRBV7-2
clone_size: medium-sized
j_call: TRBJ2-3
d_call: TRBD2
cdr3_nt: TGTGCCAGCAGCACGGGGGGTTGGGCAGATACGCAGTATTTT
cdr3_aa: CASSTGGWADTQYF

v_call: TRBV6-2/TRBV6-3
clone_size: medium-sized
j_call: TRBJ2-5
d_call: .
cdr3_nt: TGTGCCAGCCATCGAAAGGGCAGGGAAGGAGAGACCCAGTACTTC
cdr3_aa: CASHRKGREGETQYF

v_call: TRBV19
clone_size: .
j_call: TRBJ2-1
d_call: .
cdr3_nt: TGTGCCAGTAAAGGAGACCGTAGTCTCTATGAGCAGTTCTTC
cdr3_aa: CASKGDRSLYEQFF

v_call: TRBV4-2
clone_size: many
j_call: TRBJ2-7
d_call: .
cdr3_nt: TGTGCCAGCAGCGCCCTTGTGGGCTACGAGCAGTACTTC
cdr3_aa: CASSALVGYEQYF

v_call: TRBV7-9
clone_size: many
j_call: TRBJ2-1
d_call: .
cdr3_nt: TGTGCCAGCAGCTTAGCGGGAGTGAATGAGCAGTTCTTC
cdr3_aa: CASSLAGVNEQFF

v_call: TRBV7-2
clone_size: medium-sized
j_call: TRBJ2-5
d_call: .
cdr3_nt: TGTGCCAGCAGCTGGACAGTCCAAGAGACCCAGTACTTC
cdr3_aa: CASSWTVQETQYF

v_call: TRBV7-8
clone_size: many
j_call: TRBJ1-1
d_call: .
cdr3_nt: TGTGCCAGCAGCTTAGAGCTTCGTGGCTCCACTGAAGCTTTCTTT
cdr3_aa: CASSLELRGSTEAFF

v_call: TRBV7-8
clone_size: many
j_call: TRBJ1-6
d_call: .
cdr3_nt: TGTGCCAGCAGTTTCCGTGAGGCAGATAATTCACCCCTCCACTTT
cdr3_aa: CASSFREADNSPLHF

v_call: TRBV27
clone_size: medium-sized
j_call: TRBJ2-7
d_call: .
cdr3_nt: TGTGCCAGCGCGTTGATGGGCGGGACAGCCTCCTACGAGCAGTACTTC
cdr3_aa: CASALMGGTASYEQYF

v_call: TRBV5-4
clone_size: few
j_call: TRBJ1-5
d_call: .
cdr3_nt: TGTGCCAGCAGAGCTCTGGGGGCGGGTCCCAGCGGGCAGCCCCAGCATTTT
cdr3_aa: CASRALGAGPSGQPQHF

v_call: TRBV14
clone_size: .
j_call: TRBJ2-1
d_call: .
cdr3_nt: TGTGCCAGCAGCCAACTACAGGGCGGCAATGAGCAGTTCTTC
cdr3_aa: CASSQLQGGNEQFF

v_call: TRBV2
clone_size: medium-sized
j_call: TRBJ2-3
d_call: TRBD1
cdr3_nt: TGTGCCAGCAGCGGCGGACAGGGCACAGATACGCAGTATTTT
cdr3_aa: CASSGGQGTDTQYF

v_call: TRBV5-1
clone_size: medium-sized
j_call: TRBJ1-1
d_call: .
cdr3_nt: TGCGCCAGCAGCTCCGGACAGCTGAACACTGAAGCTTTCTTT
cdr3_aa: CASSSGQLNTEAFF

v_call: TRBV24-1
clone_size: few
j_call: TRBJ2-1
d_call: TRBD2
cdr3_nt: TGTGCCACCAGTGACCGATTAAAGACTAGCGAGCAGTTCTTC
cdr3_aa: CATSDRLKTSEQFF

v_call: TRBV10-3
clone_size: medium-sized
j_call: TRBJ2-3
d_call: TRBD1
cdr3_nt: TGTGCCACCGGTCGGCAGGGGGTTATTACTAACTCAAGCACAGATACGCAGTATTTT
cdr3_aa: CATGRQGVITNSSTDTQYF

v_call: TRBV7-9
clone_size: few
j_call: TRBJ1-1
d_call: .
cdr3_nt: TGTGCCAGCAGCTTAAACGCAGGGGTAACTGAAGCTTTCTTT
cdr3_aa: CASSLNAGVTEAFF

v_call: TRBV7-2
clone_size: medium-sized
j_call: TRBJ2-1
d_call: TRBD1
cdr3_nt: TGTGCCTCGGGGGACAGGGGATGGAATGAGCAGTTCTTC
cdr3_aa: CASGDRGWNEQFF

v_call: TRBV30
clone_size: medium-sized
j_call: TRBJ2-1
d_call: TRBD2
cdr3_nt: TGTGCCTGGCGAGGGGGTAGCGGGGGACTCTATGAGCAGTTCTTC
cdr3_aa: CAWRGGSGGLYEQFF

v_call: TRBV28
clone_size: medium-sized
j_call: TRBJ2-5
d_call: .
cdr3_nt: TGTGCCAGCAGTGGATCGGACGTGGGGAAAGAGACCCAGTACTTC
cdr3_aa: CASSGSDVGKETQYF

v_call: TRBV12-3/TRBV12-4
clone_size: many
j_call: TRBJ2-1
d_call: .
cdr3_nt: TGTGCCAGCAGTTTTGGCTCCCCCCGTGTCGATGAGCAGTTCTTC
cdr3_aa: CASSFGSPRVDEQFF

v_call: TRBV11-2
clone_size: medium-sized
j_call: TRBJ2-1
d_call: .
cdr3_nt: TGTGCCAGCAGCTTAGGCCCCGTTAGGAATGAGCAGTTCTTC
cdr3_aa: CASSLGPVRNEQFF